Below are 30 T cell receptor beta chains sequenced from a single sample in a study of radiation and T cells in renal cell carcinoma. Time point here: blood 4 weeks post-SBRT, at nephrectomy. The treatment is: 15 Gy SBRT to primary tumor, nephrectomy 4 weeks later. Assay used: immunoSEQ multiplex PCR; TCRdb lists only in-frame clones, some missing. The data show approximately 92,000 clones, around 81% seen once. This specimen was blood, taken from a patient whose treatment included radiotherapy and nephrectomy. These receptors all stem from a man in his fifties or sixties with renal cell carcinoma.

V usage is TRBV11-2 and J usage is TRBJ2-7; D might be TRBD1 (5 bases). The CDR3 sequence is 18 residues long. Germline V CDR1 and CDR2: SGHAT, FQNNGV. Trimming removed 1 base from V and 3 bases from J, with 22 bases in between. CDR3 sequence reads: CASSLGSRGPRGVYEQYF. DNA for the CDR3: TGTGCCAGCAGCTTAGGTTCCCGCGGTCCAAGGGGTGTCTACGAGCAGTACTTC.

This rearrangement joins TRBV4-2 to TRBJ2-7; D might be TRBD2 (6 bases). The CDR3 contains 13 residues. V lost 4 bases and J 2 bases, leaving 9 bases between the germline ends. CDR1 LGHNA and CDR2 YNFKEQ come from the germline V gene. CDR3 in DNA: TGTGCCAGCAGCCGGGACTTTCCCTACGAGCAGTACTTC. It translates to CASSRDFPYEQYF.

The chain uses TRBV4-1 and TRBJ2-7, with D unresolved. Germline assignment: CDR1 MGHRA and CDR2 YSYEKL. CDR3 length equals 14 residues. The V gene lost 2 bases and the J gene lost 0 bases, with 8 bases spanning the gap. CDR3 residues: CASSQSQNSYEQYF. The CDR3 DNA follows: TGCGCCAGCAGCCAAAGCCAAAACTCCTACGAGCAGTACTTC.

The chain combines TRBV28 with TRBJ1-5; D remains ambiguous. This CDR3 is built from 15 residues. Trimming left V 3 bases short and J 0 bases short, with 9 bases between. Germline lookup yields CDR1 MDHEN and CDR2 SYDVKM. CDR3 in DNA: TGTGCCAGCAGTTTGGCAGGATATAGCAATCAGCCCCAGCATTTT. Its translation is CASSLAGYSNQPQHF.

The rearrangement joins TRBV5-1 to TRBJ2-1, with D possibly being TRBD2 (7 bases). Germline V CDR1 and CDR2: SGHRS, YFSETQ. CDR3 length: 19 residues. The V gene lost 7 bases and the J gene lost 7 bases, with 33 bases spanning the gap. CDR3: CASPVGSGASEGGSNEQFF. The CDR3 bases are TGCGCCAGCCCTGTTGGGAGCGGGGCTTCCGAGGGGGGATCGAATGAGCAGTTCTTC. The full variable domain, completed using reference TRBV5-1 and TRBJ2-1, is KAGVTQTPRYLIKTRGQQVTLSCSPISGHRSVSWYQQTPGQGLQFLFEYFSETQRNKGNFPGRFSGRQFSNSRSEMNVSTLELGDSALYLCASPVGSGASEGGSNEQFFGPGTRLTVL.

This clone was picked up one time. The rearrangement links TRBV6-6 to TRBJ2-7; TRBD2 matches 13 bases. The germline gives CDR1 MNHNY, CDR2 SVGAGI (reference sequence). The CDR3 spans 16 residues. With V trimmed by 0 bases and J by 2 bases, 1 base remained unmatched. CDR3: CASSYSTSGRPYEQYF. As DNA, the CDR3 is TGTGCCAGCAGTTACTCGACTAGCGGGAGGCCCTACGAGCAGTACTTC.

J is TRBJ2-5 and V is TRBV9; D not resolved. V dropped 0 bases and J dropped 2 bases, with 8 bases sitting between them. Germline CDR1 reads SGDLS; CDR2 reads YYNGEE. CDR3 size: 14 residues. CDR3 sequence: CASSVGSGQETQYF. As DNA, the CDR3 is TGTGCCAGCAGCGTAGGGTCAGGTCAAGAGACCCAGTACTTC.

The chain combines TRBV28 with TRBJ1-2; D possibly corresponds to TRBD1 (6 bases). The CDR3 is 17 amino acids. CDR1 and CDR2 from the germline V gene are MDHEN and SYDVKM. The V end was cut by 1 base, the J end by 6 bases, with 21 bases between. The CDR3 spells CASSLSTGMGARDGYTF. The CDR3 DNA follows: TGTGCCAGCAGTTTATCAACCGGGATGGGGGCAAGGGATGGCTACACCTTC.

This clone was counted between two and nine times. V usage is TRBV27 and J usage is TRBJ2-1, with TRBD2 matching 8 bases. Germline V gives CDR1 MNHEY, CDR2 SMNVEV (reference sequence). Trimming at V came to 4 bases and at J to 4 bases, leaving 6 bases not matched to a gene. This CDR3 spans 15 amino acids. CDR3 amino acids: CASSYPGGFYNEQFF. The CDR3 DNA reads as TGTGCCAGCAGTTACCCGGGAGGGTTTTACAATGAGCAGTTCTTC.

The J gene is TRBJ1-1, the V gene TRBV6-1; no clear D. The V and J ends lost 5 bases and 1 base respectively, with 8 bases between them. The CDR3 runs to 13 residues. Germline V CDR1 and CDR2: MNHNS, SASEGT. CDR3 sequence (DNA): TGTGCCAGCAGTTCACAGACGAACACTGAAGCTTTCTTT. Translation: CASSSQTNTEAFF.

The chain has TRBV6-6 and TRBJ1-2, with D possibly being TRBD1 (5 bases). The ends were cut back, 0 bases at V and 0 bases at J, with 5 bases in the middle. CDR1 is MNHNY and CDR2 is SVGAGI in the germline V gene (reference sequence). The CDR3 totals 14 residues. CDR3 in DNA: TGTGCCAGCAGTTACTCACAGGCTAACTATGGCTACACCTTC. Its translation is CASSYSQANYGYTF.

This chain joins TRBV19 and TRBJ1-4, with 7 bases lining up with TRBD1. The CDR3 extends over 15 amino acids. The V gene end was trimmed by 5 bases and the J gene end by 7 bases; junction bases not matched to a gene: 10. Germline V CDR1 and CDR2: LNHDA, SQIVND (reference sequence). In DNA, the CDR3 is TGTGCCAGTAGTTCACAGACAGGGCAAAGTGAAAAACTGTTTTTT. Its translation is CASSSQTGQSEKLFF.

This clone was detected only once. The chain joins TRBV19 to TRBJ2-5; 10 bases are shared with TRBD2. CDR3 size: 18 residues. Germline-derived CDR1 and CDR2 are LNHDA and SQIVND (reference sequence). V was pared by 5 bases and J by 7 bases, with 19 bases of the junction left unmatched. This chain's CDR3 is CASSPQNLGLAGAGTQYF. The CDR3 DNA reads TGTGCCAGTAGTCCTCAGAACCTCGGGCTAGCGGGAGCAGGGACCCAGTACTTC.

The chain is built from TRBV4-1 and TRBJ1-3; D unresolved. The CDR3 consists of 15 residues. The V end was cut by 4 bases, the J end by 4 bases, with 14 bases between. Germline V gene sequence: CDR1 MGHRA, CDR2 YSYEKL. In DNA form, the CDR3 reads TGCGCCAGCAGCCTTGACCGGATGCAGGGAAACACCATATATTTT. Amino acids: CASSLDRMQGNTIYF.

This sequence joins TRBV6-5 and TRBJ1-2; 7 positions match TRBD1. Germline CDR1 and CDR2: MNHEY and SVGAGI. The CDR3 loop spans 14 amino acids. J lost 7 bases, V lost 4 bases, and 9 bases had no gene match. In nucleotides, the CDR3 is TGTGCCAGCAGTTCCCAGGGGGGGGCAGTTGGCTACACCTTC. Amino acid sequence: CASSSQGGAVGYTF.

The chain uses TRBV11-2 and TRBJ2-2; D not certain. The V end lost 1 base, the J end lost 8 bases, and 14 bases lay between the germline ends. Germline CDR1 reads SGHAT; CDR2 reads FQNNGV. This CDR3 contains 15 residues. For the CDR3, the DNA is TGTGCCAGCAGCTTAGGGGTGAGAGCGATGGGGGAGCTGTTTTTT. Amino acid sequence: CASSLGVRAMGELFF.

This rearrangement joins TRBV6-5 to TRBJ1-2; D not resolved. V lost 4 bases, J lost 2 bases, and 14 bases lay in between. The CDR3 runs to 15 residues. Germline lookup yields CDR1 MNHEY and CDR2 SVGAGI. CDR3 bases: TGTGCCAGCAGTTTAACACGAGGTGGGAACTATGGCTACACCTTC. It specifies CASSLTRGGNYGYTF.

CDR3 sequence (DNA): TGTGCCAGCAGTGCAGGGTACACAGATACGCAGTATTTT. Translated: CASSAGYTDTQYF. The rearrangement joins TRBV28 to TRBJ2-3, with D possibly matching TRBD1 (5 bases). Trimming removed 5 bases from V and 2 bases from J, with 8 bases in between. CDR3 length: 13 residues. Looked up from germline, CDR1 is MDHEN and CDR2 is SYDVKM.

CDR3 sequence (DNA): TGTGCCAGCTCACTTTCACGGGAGCCTTTCACAGATACGCAGTATTTT. Translated: CASSLSREPFTDTQYF. The chain recombines TRBV28 with TRBJ2-3, with D possibly TRBD2 on 6 matching bases. CDR1 is MDHEN, CDR2 SYDVKM, per germline. This CDR3 region has 16 residues. Trimming removed 8 bases at V and 2 bases at J, with 20 bases between.

This clone occurred once. V usage is TRBV27 and J usage is TRBJ2-2; tentative D call: TRBD2 (6 bases). The CDR3 has 16 amino acids. Germline values: CDR1 MNHEY, CDR2 SMNVEV (reference sequence). V gave up 1 base and J gave up 2 bases, with 11 bases separating them. The CDR3 reads CASSLFRDSNTGELFF. DNA for the CDR3: TGTGCCAGCAGTTTATTCCGGGACTCCAACACCGGGGAGCTGTTTTTT.

This clone turned up a few times. This sequence joins TRBV29-1 and TRBJ1-1, with D possibly TRBD1 on 6 matching bases. With 7 bases removed from V and 3 bases from J, the gap between germline ends came to 12 bases. Germline loops: CDR1 SQVTM, CDR2 ANQGSEA. The CDR3 runs 12 residues. CDR3 loop: CSGSQGDTEAFF. The CDR3 nucleotides are TGCAGCGGTTCACAGGGAGACACTGAAGCTTTCTTT.

J is TRBJ2-6 and V is TRBV2, with D possibly being TRBD2 (5 bases). Germline V gene sequence: CDR1 SNHLY, CDR2 FYNNEI. The CDR3 spans 13 residues. Trimming removed 5 bases from V and 4 bases from J, with 6 bases in between. CDR3 bases: TGTGCCAGCAGTACGGGGGGGGCCAACGTCCTGACTTTC. It specifies CASSTGGANVLTF. Full variable domain (rest looked up from reference TRBV2 and TRBJ2-6): EPEVTQTPSHQVTQMGQEVILRCVPISNHLYFYWYRQILGQKVEFLVSFYNNEISEKSEIFDDQFSVERPDGSNFTLKIRSTKLEDSAMYFCASSTGGANVLTFGAGSRLTVL.

The chain links TRBV7-3 to TRBJ2-3, with D possibly called TRBD1 or TRBD2 (5 bases each). Trimming stripped 6 bases from V and 5 bases from J, with 12 bases between. The length of the CDR3 is 13 residues. CDR1 is SGHTA, CDR2 FQGTGA, per germline. CDR3 region: CASRAGTGDTQYF. The CDR3 DNA reads as TGTGCCAGCAGGGCCGGGACGGGAGATACGCAGTATTTT.

The table lists this clone with a count of one. The rearrangement joins TRBV27 to TRBJ2-5, with D tentatively TRBD2 (5 bases). Between the trimmed V and J ends, which lost 1 base and 4 bases, there was a span of 7 bases. The germline CDR1 and CDR2 sequences are MNHEY and SMNVEV (reference sequence). The CDR3 loop spans 13 amino acids. CDR3 bases: TGTGCCAGCAGTTTATACGGGGTAGAGACCCAGTACTTC. It specifies CASSLYGVETQYF.

This chain links TRBV7-6 with TRBJ2-7; D is ambiguous. CDR3 length equals 14 residues. The germline CDR1 and CDR2 sequences are SGHVS and FNYEAQ. V dropped 1 base and J dropped 2 bases, with 9 bases sitting between them. CDR3 amino acids: CASSLDPDTYEQYF. In nucleotides, the CDR3 is TGTGCCAGCAGCTTAGATCCTGACACCTACGAGCAGTACTTC.

The J gene is TRBJ2-5, the V gene TRBV30; 10 bases fit TRBD2. V was clipped by 6 bases and J by 5 bases; unmatched bases: 3. CDR3 length: 12 amino acids. Per germline, CDR1 GTSNPN and CDR2 SVGIG (reference sequence). The CDR3 nucleotides are TGTGCCTGCCTGACTAGCGGGGAGACCCAGTACTTC. It codes for CACLTSGETQYF.

The chain is built from TRBV6-5 and TRBJ2-3, with D possibly being TRBD2 (6 bases). This CDR3 is 15 amino acids long. Germline V gene data show CDR1 as MNHEY and CDR2 as SVGAGI. Trimming removed 0 bases from V and 2 bases from J, with 9 bases in between. The CDR3, as DNA: TGTGCCAGCAGTTACTCGGGACTCTTCACAGATACGCAGTATTTT. This sequence encodes CASSYSGLFTDTQYF.

This chain uses TRBV5-1 with TRBJ2-7, with D perhaps matching TRBD2 (6 bases). The CDR3 extends over 13 amino acids. Germline V gene data show CDR1 as SGHRS and CDR2 as YFSETQ. The V and J ends lost 4 bases and 4 bases respectively, with 12 bases between them. CDR3 sequence: CASSPEGLYEQYF. CDR3 nucleotide sequence: TGCGCCAGCAGCCCGGAGGGTCTATACGAGCAGTACTTC.

V usage is TRBV9 and J usage is TRBJ1-1; D might be TRBD1 (6 bases). Germline V CDR1 and CDR2: SGDLS, YYNGEE. The germline V and J ends were trimmed by 2 bases and 1 base, with 12 bases remaining between them. The CDR3 extends over 15 amino acids. The CDR3 nucleotides are TGTGCCAGCAGCGTGCTGGGACATACGAACACTGAAGCTTTCTTT. Residues: CASSVLGHTNTEAFF.

This clone was observed a handful of times. The chain employs TRBV6-1 and TRBJ2-2; D gene ambiguous. CDR1 and CDR2 from the germline V gene are MNHNS and SASEGT. V lost 2 bases and J lost 0, with 7 bases in between. This CDR3 has 15 amino acids. CDR3 in DNA: TGTGCCAGCAGTGAATCTGACGCGAACACCGGGGAGCTGTTTTTT. Translation gives CASSESDANTGELFF.